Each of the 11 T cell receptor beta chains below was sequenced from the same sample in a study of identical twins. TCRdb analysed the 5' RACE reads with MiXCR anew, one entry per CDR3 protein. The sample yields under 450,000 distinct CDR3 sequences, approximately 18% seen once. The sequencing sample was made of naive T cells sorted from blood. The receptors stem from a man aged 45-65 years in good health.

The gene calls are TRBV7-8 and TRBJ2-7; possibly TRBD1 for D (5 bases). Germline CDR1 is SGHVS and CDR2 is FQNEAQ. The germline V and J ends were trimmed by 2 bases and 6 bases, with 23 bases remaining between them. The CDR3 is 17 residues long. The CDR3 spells CASSLTGGRVGSREQYF. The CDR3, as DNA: TGTGCCAGCAGCTTAACAGGCGGCAGGGTCGGGTCACGCGAGCAGTACTTC.

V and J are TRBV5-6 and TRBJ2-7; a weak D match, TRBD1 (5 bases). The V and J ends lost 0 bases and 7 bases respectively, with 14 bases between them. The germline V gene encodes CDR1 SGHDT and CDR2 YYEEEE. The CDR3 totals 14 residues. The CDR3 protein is CASSLVTGSREQYF. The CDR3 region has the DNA TGTGCCAGCAGCTTGGTTACAGGTTCGAGGGAGCAGTACTTC.

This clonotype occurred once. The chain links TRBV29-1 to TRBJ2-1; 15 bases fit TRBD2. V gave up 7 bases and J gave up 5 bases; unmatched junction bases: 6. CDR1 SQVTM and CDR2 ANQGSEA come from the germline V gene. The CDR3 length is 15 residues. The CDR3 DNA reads TGCAGCGCTGGGACTAGCGGGAGGAATAACAATGAGCAGTTCTTC. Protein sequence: CSAGTSGRNNNEQFF.

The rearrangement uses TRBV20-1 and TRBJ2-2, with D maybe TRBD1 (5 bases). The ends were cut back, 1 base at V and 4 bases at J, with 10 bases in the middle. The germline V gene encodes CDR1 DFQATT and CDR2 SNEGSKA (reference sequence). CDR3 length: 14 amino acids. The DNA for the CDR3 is TGCAGTGCTAGAGGTCAGGGCGGCACCGGGGAGCTGTTTTTT. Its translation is CSARGQGGTGELFF.

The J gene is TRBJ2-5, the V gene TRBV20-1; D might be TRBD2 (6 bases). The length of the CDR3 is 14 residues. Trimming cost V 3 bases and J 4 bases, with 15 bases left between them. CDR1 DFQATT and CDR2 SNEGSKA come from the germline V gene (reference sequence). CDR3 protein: CSASVVGGGETQYF. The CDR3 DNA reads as TGCAGTGCTAGTGTCGTGGGGGGAGGAGAGACCCAGTACTTC.

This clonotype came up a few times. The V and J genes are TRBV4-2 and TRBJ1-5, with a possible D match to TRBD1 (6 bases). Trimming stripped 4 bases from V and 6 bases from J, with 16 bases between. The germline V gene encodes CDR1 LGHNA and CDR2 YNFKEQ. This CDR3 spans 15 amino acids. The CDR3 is CASSLGSGDGQPQHF. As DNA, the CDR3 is TGTGCCAGCAGCCTTGGCTCAGGGGACGGTCAGCCCCAGCATTTT.

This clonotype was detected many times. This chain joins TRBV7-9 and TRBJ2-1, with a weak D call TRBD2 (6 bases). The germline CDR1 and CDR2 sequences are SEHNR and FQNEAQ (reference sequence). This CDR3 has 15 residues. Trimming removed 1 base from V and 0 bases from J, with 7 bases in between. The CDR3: CASSLVADSYNEQFF. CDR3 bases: TGTGCCAGCAGCTTAGTAGCGGACTCCTACAATGAGCAGTTCTTC.

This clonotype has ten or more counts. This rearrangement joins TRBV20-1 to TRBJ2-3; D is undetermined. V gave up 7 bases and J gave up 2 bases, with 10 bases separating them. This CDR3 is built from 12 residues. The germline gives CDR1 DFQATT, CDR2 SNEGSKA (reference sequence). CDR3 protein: CSGGGLTDTQYF. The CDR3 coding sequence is TGCAGTGGAGGCGGCCTCACAGATACGCAGTATTTT.

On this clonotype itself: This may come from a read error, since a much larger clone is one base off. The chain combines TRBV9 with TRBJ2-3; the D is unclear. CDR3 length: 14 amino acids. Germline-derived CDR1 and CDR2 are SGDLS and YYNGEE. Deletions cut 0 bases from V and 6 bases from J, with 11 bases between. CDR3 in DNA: TGTGCCAGCAGCGTAGACGTGGCCTCCGATACGCAGTATTTT. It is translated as CASSVDVASDTQYF.

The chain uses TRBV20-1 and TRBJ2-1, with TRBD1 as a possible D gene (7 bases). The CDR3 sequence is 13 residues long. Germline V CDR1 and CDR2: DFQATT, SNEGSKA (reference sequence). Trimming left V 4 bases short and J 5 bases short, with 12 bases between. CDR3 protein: CSAKQGRNNEQFF. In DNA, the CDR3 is TGCAGTGCTAAACAGGGGAGGAACAATGAGCAGTTCTTC.

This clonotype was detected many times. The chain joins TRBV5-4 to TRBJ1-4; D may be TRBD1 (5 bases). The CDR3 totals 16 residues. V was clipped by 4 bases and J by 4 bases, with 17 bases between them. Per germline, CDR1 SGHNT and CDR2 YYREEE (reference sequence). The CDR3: CASSVDSSQGNEKLFF. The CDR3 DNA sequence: TGTGCCAGCAGCGTTGACAGCAGCCAGGGTAATGAAAAACTGTTTTTT.